This is a list of T cell receptor beta chains from one sample in a study of blood T cell repertoires in COVID-19. Sequencing was performed with immunoSEQ multiplex PCR; in TCRdb, only in-frame clones are kept and a portion is missing. The sample has hundreds of thousands of clones; roughly 76% are singletons. Source material: peripheral blood. The source is a woman older than 75 with COVID-19, enrolled during active disease. Both conserved end residues are part of each CDR3. A D gene is named only where the DNA matches it firmly. Clone size is stated in some rows and not others, as once, few, many or a class when expanded.

j_gene: TRBJ2-1; v_gene: TRBV19; d_gene: TRBD2; abundance: .; CDR3nt: TGTGCCAGTATGGGACTAGCGAAACCGAATGAGCAGTTCTTC; CDR3aa: CASMGLAKPNEQFF
j_gene: TRBJ1-2; v_gene: TRBV30; d_gene: .; abundance: few; CDR3nt: TGTGCCTGGAGTGGGGGGCTCGGCTATGGCTACACCTTC; CDR3aa: CAWSGGLGYGYTF
j_gene: TRBJ1-1; v_gene: TRBV2; d_gene: TRBD1; abundance: .; CDR3nt: TGTGCCACCCGGGACAGCCGCTCACGAGAAGCTTTCTTT; CDR3aa: CATRDSRSREAFF
j_gene: TRBJ2-2; v_gene: TRBV2; d_gene: TRBD1; abundance: few; CDR3nt: TGTGCCAGCACCGGGACAGGGGTCGGGGAGCTGTTTTTT; CDR3aa: CASTGTGVGELFF
j_gene: TRBJ1-4; v_gene: TRBV6-2/TRBV6-3; d_gene: .; abundance: .; CDR3nt: TGTGCCAGCAGTCGAGGGGAAAAACTGTTTTTT; CDR3aa: CASSRGEKLFF
j_gene: TRBJ1-1; v_gene: TRBV6-5; d_gene: .; abundance: .; CDR3nt: TGTGCCAGCAGTTACACTGGCACTGAAGCTTTCTTT; CDR3aa: CASSYTGTEAFF
j_gene: TRBJ1-1; v_gene: TRBV27; d_gene: .; abundance: .; CDR3nt: TGTGCCAGCAGTTCCAGACAGACTGAAGCTTTCTTT; CDR3aa: CASSSRQTEAFF
j_gene: TRBJ1-2; v_gene: TRBV28; d_gene: .; abundance: once; CDR3nt: TGTGCCAGCAGGAGGGTAACAGTGGGCTACACCTTC; CDR3aa: CASRRVTVGYTF
j_gene: TRBJ2-3; v_gene: TRBV24-1; d_gene: .; abundance: .; CDR3nt: TGTGCCACCAGTGATCCGGGTACCCTGGCAGATACGCAGTATTTT; CDR3aa: CATSDPGTLADTQYF
j_gene: TRBJ2-2; v_gene: TRBV10-3; d_gene: TRBD2; abundance: .; CDR3nt: TGTGCCATCAGTGATTTAGCGGGAGACGTCGGGGAGCTGTTTTTT; CDR3aa: CAISDLAGDVGELFF
j_gene: TRBJ2-5; v_gene: TRBV4-1; d_gene: .; abundance: .; CDR3nt: TGCGCCAGCAGCCAAGGGGGCGTGAAAGAGACCCAGTACTTC; CDR3aa: CASSQGGVKETQYF
j_gene: TRBJ2-7; v_gene: TRBV29-1; d_gene: .; abundance: .; CDR3nt: TGCAGCGTTGAGGACGGGACCTACGAGCAGTACTTC; CDR3aa: CSVEDGTYEQYF